What follows describes a single T cell receptor beta chain. This entry belongs to a study of sequential checkpoint blockade in melanoma. In the study overall: Each arm's sequence ended with maintenance nivolumab.

Trimming shortened V by 2 bases and J by 2 bases, and 7 bases separated the two germline ends. Germline V gene lookup returns CDR1 MNHEY and CDR2 SVGAGI. CDR3 length: 14 residues. Treatment here: randomized to nivolumab then ipilimumab (arm A) or the reverse (arm B). None of the patients previously received DNA-damaging chemotherapy. Live CD3+CD8+ CD19− CD56− cells were sorted from PBMCs. The data were produced by immunoSEQ multiplex PCR, yet TCRdb's version contains in-frame clones alone and is incomplete. The sample includes approximately 10,000 clones, 60% to 80% of them seen just once. The TCR comes from a human donor with melanoma. Sequences were derived from CD8+ T cells sorted from blood (inferred from file names), sampled from a patient given nivolumab and ipilimumab in sequence. This chain joins TRBV6-5 and TRBJ2-1; D call uncertain. This CDR3 is CASSYANTYNEQFF. CDR3 DNA: TGTGCCAGCAGTTACGCCAACACCTACAATGAGCAGTTCTTC.